Following are 28 T cell receptor beta chains from one sample sequenced in a study of T cells in Graves' hyperthyroidism and ophthalmopathy. TCR beta CDR3 regions were amplified from RNA. First-round RT-PCR targeting the TCR CDR3 was performed with the HTBI primer set. TCRdb analysed the multiplex PCR reads with MiXCR anew, one entry per CDR3 protein. This sample has just under 750,000 distinct CDR3 sequences, with approximately 36% found just once. Material for sequencing was blood. The source of these receptors is a woman in her forties with Graves' hyperthyroidism.

The gene calls are TRBV19 and TRBJ2-2; a weak D match, TRBD2 (6 bases). Germline V CDR1 and CDR2: LNHDA, SQIVND (reference sequence). Trimming cost V 7 bases and J 5 bases, with 11 bases left between them. The CDR3 runs 13 residues. The CDR3 loop reads CASNAGRTGELFF. CDR3 bases: TGTGCCAGTAACGCAGGGAGGACCGGGGAGCTGTTTTTT. Combining the CDR3 with reference TRBV19 and TRBJ2-2 gives the whole variable domain DGGITQSPKYLFRKEGQNVTLSCEQNLNHDAMYWYRQDPGQGLRLIYYSQIVNDFQKGDIAEGYSVSREKKESFPLTVTSAQKNPTAFYLCASNAGRTGELFFGEGSRLTVL.

The chain employs TRBV7-2 and TRBJ2-7; no clear D. This CDR3 is built from 15 residues. V shed 0 bases and J shed 0 bases, with 9 bases lying between them. Germline V gene lookup returns CDR1 SGHTA and CDR2 FQGNSA. The chain's CDR3 is CASSLAGPTSYEQYF. CDR3 DNA: TGTGCCAGCAGCTTAGCTGGACCCACCTCCTACGAGCAGTACTTC.

Concerning this clonotype: An end of the junction differs from the germline gene, which may be a read error. The chain couples TRBV24-1 to TRBJ2-7; D uncertain. The germline V gene encodes CDR1 KGHDR and CDR2 SFDVKD. This CDR3 is 13 amino acids long. CDR3 nucleotides: TGTGCCAGCAGTTTAGACATATCCTACGAGCAGTACTTC. Amino acid sequence: CASSLDISYEQYF.

This clonotype was detected many times. The chain links TRBV24-1 to TRBJ1-5; unclear D gene. The CDR3 loop spans 14 amino acids. Germline loops: CDR1 KGHDR, CDR2 SFDVKD. Trimming removed 6 bases at V and 4 bases at J, with 12 bases between. The CDR3 sequence: CATSPRRGNQPQHF. Written as DNA, the CDR3 is TGTGCCACCAGTCCTCGTCGGGGAAATCAGCCCCAGCATTTT.

This clonotype appeared many times. J is TRBJ2-7 and V is TRBV19, with D possibly TRBD1 on 6 matching bases. The V gene lost 5 bases and the J gene lost 4 bases, with 9 bases spanning the gap. The CDR3 has 12 amino acids. Germline V gene lookup returns CDR1 LNHDA and CDR2 SQIVND (reference sequence). Here the CDR3 reads CASSATGYEQYF. The CDR3 nucleotides read TGTGCCAGTAGTGCTACAGGGTACGAGCAGTACTTC.

This clonotype has a count of ten or more. The rearrangement links TRBV29-1 to TRBJ2-7; TRBD2 might be the D (5 bases). The CDR3 loop spans 12 amino acids. V lost 2 bases to trimming and J lost 3 bases, with 8 bases between them. Per the germline V gene, CDR1 is SQVTM and CDR2 is ANQGSEA. The CDR3, as DNA: TGCAGCGTTGAACTAGCAGACTACGAGCAGTACTTC. This gives the protein CSVELADYEQYF.

The V call is TRBV19, the J call TRBJ1-5; unclear D gene. The CDR3 loop spans 15 amino acids. Germline CDR1 and CDR2: LNHDA and SQIVND (reference sequence). V gave up 5 bases and J gave up 2 bases, with 13 bases separating them. CDR3 nucleotides: TGTGCCAGTAGTGAAGGCAACCGTGGCAATCAGCCCCAGCATTTT. Translated, it gives CASSEGNRGNQPQHF. Based on the CDR3 plus reference TRBV19 and TRBJ1-5, the full variable domain is DGGITQSPKYLFRKEGQNVTLSCEQNLNHDAMYWYRQDPGQGLRLIYYSQIVNDFQKGDIAEGYSVSREKKESFPLTVTSAQKNPTAFYLCASSEGNRGNQPQHFGDGTRLSIL.

The chain combines TRBV20-1 with TRBJ2-7; tentative D call: TRBD2 (6 bases). The CDR3 is 12 amino acids. Germline V gene lookup returns CDR1 DFQATT and CDR2 SNEGSKA (reference sequence). Trimming removed 7 bases from V and 3 bases from J, with 13 bases in between. CDR3 DNA: TGCAGTGGCTCGGGGGATAGCTACGAGCAGTACTTC. Its translation: CSGSGDSYEQYF.

The rearrangement joins TRBV2 to TRBJ1-5, with 8 bases matching TRBD1. V lost 7 bases, J lost 4 bases, and 9 bases stayed unmatched. The V gene's germline CDR1 is SNHLY and CDR2 FYNNEI. There are 15 residues in the CDR3. The CDR3 sequence is CASKTGAPSNQPQHF. The CDR3 DNA reads TGTGCCAGCAAGACAGGGGCCCCATCAAATCAGCCCCAGCATTTT. Based on the CDR3 plus reference TRBV2 and TRBJ1-5, the full variable domain is EPEVTQTPSHQVTQMGQEVILRCVPISNHLYFYWYRQILGQKVEFLVSFYNNEISEKSEIFDDQFSVERPDGSNFTLKIRSTKLEDSAMYFCASKTGAPSNQPQHFGDGTRLSIL.

There are a few counts of this clonotype. The CDR3 DNA follows: TGTGCCAGCAGCCTAAGGGGGGGCGGCGGGGAGCAGCCCCAGCATTTT. Translation: CASSLRGGGGEQPQHF. V is TRBV6-2 or TRBV6-3 and J is TRBJ1-5; tentative D call: TRBD1 (6 bases). The germline V gene has CDR1 MNHEY and CDR2 SVGEGT. V lost 6 bases, J lost 7 bases, and 22 bases lay in between. This CDR3 is built from 16 residues.

This clonotype was detected only once. This rearrangement joins TRBV15 to TRBJ2-5, with a possible D match to TRBD1 (6 bases). V shed 5 bases and J shed 1 base, with 14 bases lying between them. Per germline, CDR1 LNHNV and CDR2 YYDKDF (reference sequence). The CDR3 sequence is 15 residues long. The CDR3 region has the DNA TGTGCCACCAGCGGGGGAACAGGGATCCAAGAGACCCAGTACTTC. It codes for CATSGGTGIQETQYF.

The V gene is TRBV11-2, the J gene TRBJ1-2, with D possibly matching TRBD1 (5 bases). The CDR3 extends over 16 amino acids. The germline V and J ends were trimmed by 6 bases and 7 bases, with 24 bases remaining between them. Germline-derived CDR1 and CDR2 are SGHAT and FQNNGV. The CDR3 sequence is CASSSLPLTEEGGYTF. The CDR3 region has the DNA TGTGCCAGCAGTTCGCTCCCCTTGACAGAGGAGGGTGGCTACACCTTC.

This clonotype was found many times. This chain uses TRBV29-1 with TRBJ1-1; the D is unclear. This CDR3 has 13 residues. Germline V gene lookup returns CDR1 SQVTM and CDR2 ANQGSEA. V lost 4 bases to trimming and J lost 0 bases, with 9 bases between them. DNA of the CDR3: TGCAGCGTTGCTGGGAGGATGAACACTGAAGCTTTCTTT. This translates into CSVAGRMNTEAFF.

This clonotype showed up many times. This chain connects TRBV10-2 to TRBJ1-1; the D is unclear. Trimming stripped 7 bases from V and 2 bases from J, with 14 bases between. Looked up from germline, CDR1 is WSHSY and CDR2 is SAAADI. The CDR3 contains 14 residues. Written as DNA, the CDR3 is TGCGCCAGCACGGTTAGCAGATCCAACACTGAAGCTTTCTTT. Encoded protein: CASTVSRSNTEAFF.

This clonotype was observed many times. V usage is TRBV6-1 and J usage is TRBJ2-7; D tentatively fits TRBD1 or TRBD2 (5 bases each). CDR1 and CDR2 (germline): MNHNS, SASEGT. The V gene lost 2 bases and the J gene lost 6 bases, with 11 bases spanning the gap. There are 13 residues in the CDR3. The CDR3 loop reads CASSERGPGEQYF. CDR3 sequence (DNA): TGTGCCAGCAGTGAAAGGGGACCGGGCGAGCAGTACTTC.

The chain uses TRBV10-3 and TRBJ2-7, with D perhaps TRBD1 (5 bases). Trimming left V 10 bases short and J 2 bases short, with 18 bases between. CDR3 length equals 14 residues. CDR1 is ENHRY, CDR2 SYGVKD, per germline. CDR3 residues: CASHGAPTTYEQYF. The DNA of the CDR3 is TGTGCCAGCCATGGGGCTCCCACTACCTACGAGCAGTACTTC.

At least ten counts were recorded for this clonotype. The rearrangement links TRBV20-1 to TRBJ2-7, with D perhaps TRBD2 (6 bases). The V end lost 0 bases, the J end lost 4 bases, and 7 bases lay between the germline ends. Germline V gene lookup returns CDR1 DFQATT and CDR2 SNEGSKA (reference sequence). This CDR3 is built from 12 residues. The CDR3 bases are TGCAGTGCTAGAGAGGAGGGGTACGAGCAGTACTTC. This translates into CSAREEGYEQYF.

V gene TRBV2 combines with J gene TRBJ2-6; perhaps D is TRBD1 or TRBD2 (5 bases each). From germline, CDR1 is SNHLY and CDR2 FYNNEI. This CDR3 region has 16 residues. Trimming cost V 6 bases and J 0 bases, with 12 bases left between them. The CDR3 DNA reads TGTGCCAGCAGCGCGATGAGGGGCTCTGGGGCCAACGTCCTGACTTTC. It translates to CASSAMRGSGANVLTF.

The rearrangement joins TRBV9 to TRBJ1-4; the D is unclear. This CDR3 spans 17 amino acids. Trimming shortened V by 0 bases and J by 0 bases, and 12 bases separated the two germline ends. Germline V gene lookup returns CDR1 SGDLS and CDR2 YYNGEE. The CDR3 DNA follows: TGTGCCAGCAGCGTAGAGGCAGGATTCACAACTAATGAAAAACTGTTTTTT. It codes for CASSVEAGFTTNEKLFF.

This sequence joins TRBV19 and TRBJ1-6, with D unclear. Trimming stripped 4 bases from V and 8 bases from J, with 12 bases between. This CDR3 comprises 14 residues. Germline-derived CDR1 and CDR2 are LNHDA and SQIVND (reference sequence). CDR3 protein: CASSTAGEDSPLHF. The CDR3 bases are TGTGCCAGTAGTACAGCGGGAGAAGATTCACCCCTCCACTTT.

V gene TRBV6-1 combines with J gene TRBJ2-7, with 7 bases fitting TRBD2. The J call may be mistaken, given a closer DNA end match to TRBJ2-1. Germline-derived CDR1 and CDR2 are MNHNS and SASEGT. The CDR3 runs to 13 residues. In nucleotides, the CDR3 is TGTGCCAGCAGCTTAGGACTAGAAGATGAGCAGTTCTTC. It translates to CASSLGLEDEQFF.

This clonotype has a count of ten or more. J is TRBJ1-6 and V is TRBV9; D gene ambiguous. Trimming took off 0 bases at V and 6 bases at J, with 7 bases between the two ends. The CDR3 loop spans 14 amino acids. Germline V gives CDR1 SGDLS, CDR2 YYNGEE. DNA for the CDR3: TGTGCCAGCAGCGTAGACCGGCGTAATTCACCCCTCCACTTT. It translates to CASSVDRRNSPLHF.

In this sample, this clonotype turned up a few times. The rearrangement links TRBV7-9 to TRBJ1-1; the match to TRBD1 covers 10 bases. V gave up 2 bases and J gave up 5 bases; unmatched junction bases: 5. The CDR3 totals 15 residues. Germline assignment: CDR1 SEHNR and CDR2 FQNEAQ (reference sequence). The CDR3 coding sequence is TGTGCCAGCAGCTTACGACAGGGGGCTCAGACTGAAGCTTTCTTT. It translates to CASSLRQGAQTEAFF.

Ten or more counts support this clonotype. This sequence joins TRBV19 and TRBJ1-2, with D perhaps matching TRBD1 (5 bases). Trimming removed 5 bases from V and 3 bases from J, with 16 bases in between. The length of the CDR3 is 15 residues. Germline V CDR1 and CDR2: LNHDA, SQIVND (reference sequence). The CDR3 DNA reads as TGTGCCAGTAGTTCGGGACCGCCAACGTACTATGGCTACACCTTC. Translation: CASSSGPPTYYGYTF.

This clonotype was counted at least ten times. This sequence joins TRBV19 and TRBJ1-2; 7 nucleotides agree with TRBD1. The germline V gene encodes CDR1 LNHDA and CDR2 SQIVND (reference sequence). The CDR3 spans 13 residues. V shed 8 bases and J 7 bases; nucleotides not matched to a gene: 10. CDR3 bases: TGTGCCAGTTGTAACAGGGGACCGAGTGGCTACACCTTC. The encoded protein is CASCNRGPSGYTF.

This clonotype was seen repeatedly, ten times or more. This sequence joins TRBV7-2 and TRBJ1-2; 9 nucleotides line up with TRBD1. Losses at the gene ends were 5 bases for V and 6 bases for J; bases not matched to a gene: 10. The germline CDR1 and CDR2 sequences are SGHTA and FQGNSA. The CDR3 totals 15 residues. The CDR3 DNA sequence: TGTGCCAGCAGCCTAAACCACAGGGGGCGGGATGGCTACACCTTC. This gives the protein CASSLNHRGRDGYTF.

This sequence joins TRBV20-1 and TRBJ1-2; 11 bases are a match to TRBD1. CDR1 and CDR2 (germline): DFQATT, SNEGSKA (reference sequence). CDR3 length: 17 residues. V trimming: 3 bases; J trimming: 4 bases; junction bases outside the gene matches: 13. The CDR3, as DNA: TGCAGTGCTAGGTACCCGGGACAGGGGGGGAAGATCTATGGCTACACCTTC. This codes for CSARYPGQGGKIYGYTF.

J is TRBJ2-7 and V is TRBV6-5; D is perhaps TRBD1 (5 bases). The CDR3 extends over 14 amino acids. V dropped 5 bases and J dropped 3 bases, with 14 bases sitting between them. Per the germline V gene, CDR1 is MNHEY and CDR2 is SVGAGI. The CDR3 sequence: CASSIDPGYYEQYF. The CDR3 DNA reads TGTGCCAGCAGTATTGACCCAGGGTACTACGAGCAGTACTTC.